A selection of T cell receptor beta chains follows, all from one sample in a study of T-cell reconstitution after alpha-beta-depleted transplantation in children. TCRdb used MiXCR to reprocess the PCR reads, holding one entry per CDR3 protein. The sample holds approximately 130,000 distinct CDR3 sequences, 9.7% seen once. This specimen was PBMCs, mostly from graft donor cells, taken 180 days after TCRalphabeta/CD19-depleted stem cell transplant. The receptors shown here come from a girl under two years old who had a stem cell transplant for combined immunodeficiency, so the T cells may come from the graft donor. The CDR3 runs from the conserved cysteine through the conserved F or W.

TRBJ2-3 | TRBV28 | CASSLRRTVTDTQYF
TRBJ1-2 | TRBV20-1 | CSATTGYGYTF
TRBJ2-3 | TRBV20-1 | CSARDPGLSADTQYF
TRBJ1-1 | TRBV25-1 | CASKTGEEAFF
TRBJ2-7 | TRBV5-1 | CAILGLGRSCHEQYF
TRBJ2-7 | TRBV18 | CASSPGYEQYF
TRBJ2-1 | TRBV7-1 | CASSSPGQGRNEQFF
TRBJ1-5 | TRBV20-1 | CSASGQGMGNQPQHF
TRBJ1-1 | TRBV5-5 | CASSSTSVGYTEAFF
TRBJ1-5 | TRBV29-1 | CSVVGGGNQPQHF
TRBJ1-5 | TRBV6-2/TRBV6-3 | CASSSRASSNQPQHF
TRBJ2-7 | TRBV2 | CASRPKGQGSYEQYF
TRBJ1-1 | TRBV4-3 | CASSQDLGVGKTEAFF
TRBJ1-2 | TRBV12-3/TRBV12-4 | CASSLGRPGWEGYTF
TRBJ2-2 | TRBV27 | CASSLGTFLNTGELFF
TRBJ2-7 | TRBV28 | CASSPVRVLVDEQYF
TRBJ2-3 | TRBV9 | CASSVAASGAIDTQYF
TRBJ2-1 | TRBV12-3/TRBV12-4 | CASSLPPGNEQFF
TRBJ1-6 | TRBV20-1 | CSARGTGGNSPLHF
TRBJ2-1 | TRBV30 | CAWKGGGEGEQFF
TRBJ2-3 | TRBV7-3 | CASSLTAVGSDTQYF
TRBJ2-1 | TRBV12-3/TRBV12-4 | CASSPPRRGSYNEQFF
TRBJ1-2 | TRBV6-5 | CASRTGVGYTF
TRBJ2-7 | TRBV6-2/TRBV6-3 | CASINRASYEQYF
TRBJ1-4 | TRBV7-6 | CASTTDRVVEKLFF
TRBJ2-1 | TRBV20-1 | CSASSAFWGNEQFF
TRBJ2-7 | TRBV18 | CASSPRQGSPYEQYF